Reported below is one TCR beta chain. Antigen specificity is unknown. This sample is drawn from a study of glioma-infiltrating T cells after dendritic cell vaccination. Study-wide context: The vaccine used monocyte-derived dendritic cells pulsed overnight with autologous tumor lysate. Study outcomes and limitations: Survival was not directly related to TCR clonality in these patients.

V was pared by 6 bases and J by 7 bases, with 13 bases between. The CDR3 spans 12 residues. CDR1 SGHTA and CDR2 FQGNSA come from the germline V gene. Sample time point: after dendritic cell vaccination, including at tumor progression/relapse. Selection required adequate fresh-frozen tumor tissue plus more than two years' survival data. Data came from immunoSEQ multiplex PCR; TCRdb stores just in-frame clones and leaves some out. The sample shows about 58,000 clones, approximately 80% of them seen only once. The chain is built from TRBV7-2 and TRBJ2-7; D might be TRBD1 (5 bases). The sequences come from blood, collected after dendritic cell vaccination. The TCR sequence derives from a human donor with glioblastoma. Here the CDR3 reads CASSYRPREQYF. Here the CDR3 DNA reads TGTGCCAGCAGTTACAGGCCTCGGGAGCAGTACTTC.